Shown below are 2 T cell receptor beta chains from a single sample sequenced in a study of shared clonotypes between healthy human individuals. Sequencing was performed with immunoSEQ multiplex PCR; in TCRdb, only in-frame clones are kept and a portion is missing. The sample shows around 510,000 clones, roughly 95% of them seen only once. Sequencing was done on a sample of naive CD4+ T cells sorted from blood. The subset was: CD45RA+ positively selected. The source of these receptors is a woman aged 25 to 45 in good health.

Only one count was recorded for this clone. The chain is built from TRBV19 and TRBJ2-7, with TRBD1 matching 8 bases. The length of the CDR3 is 14 residues. CDR1 is LNHDA and CDR2 is SQIVND in the germline V gene (reference sequence). The junction had 5 bases not matched to a gene; V was cut back by 5 bases and J by 2 bases. For the CDR3, the DNA is TGTGCCAGTAGTCCCCGACAGGGGACCTACGAGCAGTACTTC. Translated: CASSPRQGTYEQYF.

The chain uses TRBV6-6 and TRBJ2-5; 7 nucleotides align to TRBD1. The J call may be wrong; the DNA end is better matched by TRBJ2-7. The CDR3 loop spans 14 amino acids. Germline V CDR1 and CDR2: MNHNY, SVGAGI (reference sequence). This CDR3 reads CASRRQGQHYEQYF. In DNA form, the CDR3 reads TGTGCCAGCAGACGACAGGGCCAACACTACGAGCAGTACTTC.